This note documents a single TCR beta chain sequence. The data stem from a study of blood T cell repertoires in COVID-19. Study as a whole: Whether acute or convalescent, the COVID-19 samples came from the United States, Italy and Spain. The cDNA or gDNA used as material had been derived from T cells, B-cell-depleted T cells, or PBMCs.

Per the study methods: Reference gene primer amplification gave nucleated cell count estimates. Clones were read by immunoSEQ multiplex PCR, and TCRdb kept only the in-frame ones, dropping some. From that table come the V and J calls and clone size; the DNA was used to work out D and trimming. This table has roughly 190,000 clones, more than 75% appearing once. The sample comprised peripheral blood. The clonotype comes from a man aged 65 to 85 with acute or convalescent COVID-19.

Here the CDR3 reads CASSQENRDCAFF. As DNA, the CDR3 is TGCGCCAGCAGCCAAGAGAACCGGGACTGCGCTTTCTTT. V is TRBV4-1 and J is TRBJ1-1; D is perhaps TRBD1 (5 bases). CDR1 is MGHRA, CDR2 YSYEKL, per germline. V was pared by 0 bases and J by 11 bases, with 13 bases between. The CDR3 consists of 13 residues.